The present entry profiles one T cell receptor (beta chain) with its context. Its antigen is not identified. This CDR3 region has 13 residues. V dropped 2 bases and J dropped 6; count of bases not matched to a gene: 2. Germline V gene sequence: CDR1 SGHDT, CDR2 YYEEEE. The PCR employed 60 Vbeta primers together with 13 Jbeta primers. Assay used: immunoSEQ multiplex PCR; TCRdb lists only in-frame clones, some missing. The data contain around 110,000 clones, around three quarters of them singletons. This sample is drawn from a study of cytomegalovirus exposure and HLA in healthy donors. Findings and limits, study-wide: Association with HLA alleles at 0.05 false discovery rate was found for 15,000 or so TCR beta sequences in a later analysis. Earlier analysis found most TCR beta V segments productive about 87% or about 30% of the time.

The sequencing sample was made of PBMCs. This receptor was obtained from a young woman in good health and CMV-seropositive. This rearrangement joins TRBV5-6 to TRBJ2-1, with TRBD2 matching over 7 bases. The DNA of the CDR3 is TGTGCCAGCAGCTTCGCTAGCGGCAATGAGCAGTTCTTC. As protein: CASSFASGNEQFF.